The present TCR beta chain was sequenced within a study of blood T cell repertoires in COVID-19. The germline V gene encodes CDR1 SGHAT and CDR2 FQNNGV. V lost 6 bases to trimming and J lost 5 bases; unmatched junction nucleotides: 9. The CDR3 contains 14 residues. Assay: immunoSEQ multiplex PCR; the TCRdb copy retains only in-frame clones and omits some. This sample has 75,000 to 95,000 clones, with approximately 74% found just once. Sequenced material: peripheral blood. The chain links TRBV11-2 to TRBJ2-7; 8 nucleotides align to TRBD1. This sequence originates from a man in his 70s with COVID-19, enrolled during active disease. CDR3 sequence (DNA): TGTGCCAGCAGGTCCATCAGGGGGCGCCACGAGCAGTACTTC. Encoded protein: CASRSIRGRHEQYF.